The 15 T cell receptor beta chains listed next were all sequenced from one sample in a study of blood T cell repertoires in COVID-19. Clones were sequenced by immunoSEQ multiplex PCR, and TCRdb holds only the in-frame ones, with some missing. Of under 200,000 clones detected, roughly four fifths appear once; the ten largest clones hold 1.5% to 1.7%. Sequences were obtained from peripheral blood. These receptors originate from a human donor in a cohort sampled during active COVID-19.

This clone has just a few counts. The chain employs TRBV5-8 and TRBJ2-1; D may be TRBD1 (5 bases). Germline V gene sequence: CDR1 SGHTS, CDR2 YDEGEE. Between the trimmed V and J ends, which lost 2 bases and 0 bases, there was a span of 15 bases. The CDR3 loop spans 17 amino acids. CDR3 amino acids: CASSLSRALSSYNEQFF. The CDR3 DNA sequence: TGTGCCAGCAGCTTATCCAGGGCGCTGAGCTCCTACAATGAGCAGTTCTTC.

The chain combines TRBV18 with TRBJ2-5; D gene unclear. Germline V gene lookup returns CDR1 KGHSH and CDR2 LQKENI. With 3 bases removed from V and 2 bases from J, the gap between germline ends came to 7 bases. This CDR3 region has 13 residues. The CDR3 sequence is CASSPDWQETQYF. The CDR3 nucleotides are TGTGCCAGCTCACCCGACTGGCAAGAGACCCAGTACTTC.

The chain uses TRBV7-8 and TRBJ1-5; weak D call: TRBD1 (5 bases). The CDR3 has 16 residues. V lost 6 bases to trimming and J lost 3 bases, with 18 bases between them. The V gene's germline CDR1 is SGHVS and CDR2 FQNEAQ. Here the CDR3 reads CASSLETQAVNQPQHF. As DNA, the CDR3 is TGTGCCAGCAGTCTAGAGACACAGGCGGTCAATCAGCCCCAGCATTTT.

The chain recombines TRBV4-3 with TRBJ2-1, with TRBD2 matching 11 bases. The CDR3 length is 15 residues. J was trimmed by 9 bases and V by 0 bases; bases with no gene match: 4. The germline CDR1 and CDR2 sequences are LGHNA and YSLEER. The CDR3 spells CASSQDTSGRAEQFF. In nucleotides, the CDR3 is TGCGCCAGCAGCCAAGATACTAGCGGGAGAGCTGAGCAGTTCTTC.

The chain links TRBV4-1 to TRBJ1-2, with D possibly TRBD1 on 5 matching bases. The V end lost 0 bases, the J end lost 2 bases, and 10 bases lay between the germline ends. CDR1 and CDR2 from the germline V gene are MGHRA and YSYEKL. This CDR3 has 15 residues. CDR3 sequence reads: CASSQEDDRNYGYTF. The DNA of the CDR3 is TGCGCCAGCAGCCAAGAGGACGACAGAAACTATGGCTACACCTTC.

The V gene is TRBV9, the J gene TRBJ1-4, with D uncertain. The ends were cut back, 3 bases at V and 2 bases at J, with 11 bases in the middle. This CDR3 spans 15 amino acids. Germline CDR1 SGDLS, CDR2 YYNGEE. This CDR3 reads CASSGLGGTNEKLFF. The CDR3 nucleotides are TGTGCCAGCAGCGGTCTAGGCGGGACTAATGAAAAACTGTTTTTT.

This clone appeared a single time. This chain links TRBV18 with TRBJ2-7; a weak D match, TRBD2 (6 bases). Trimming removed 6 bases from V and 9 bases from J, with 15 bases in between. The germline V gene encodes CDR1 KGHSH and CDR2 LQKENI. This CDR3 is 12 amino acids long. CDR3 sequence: CASSEGWGRQYF. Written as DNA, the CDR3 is TGTGCCAGCTCGGAGGGGTGGGGACGGCAGTACTTC.

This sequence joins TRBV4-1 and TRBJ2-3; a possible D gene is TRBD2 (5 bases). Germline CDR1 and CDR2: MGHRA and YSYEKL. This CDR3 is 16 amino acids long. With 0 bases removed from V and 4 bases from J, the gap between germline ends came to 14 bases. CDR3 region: CASSQEAGIGADTQYF. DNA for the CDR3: TGCGCCAGCAGCCAAGAAGCCGGGATCGGGGCAGATACGCAGTATTTT.

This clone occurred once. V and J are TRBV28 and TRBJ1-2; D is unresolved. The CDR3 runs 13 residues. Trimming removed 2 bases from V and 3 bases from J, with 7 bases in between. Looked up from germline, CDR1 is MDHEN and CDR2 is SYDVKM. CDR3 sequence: CASSLRVDYGYTF. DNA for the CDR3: TGTGCCAGCAGTTTACGGGTAGACTATGGCTACACCTTC.

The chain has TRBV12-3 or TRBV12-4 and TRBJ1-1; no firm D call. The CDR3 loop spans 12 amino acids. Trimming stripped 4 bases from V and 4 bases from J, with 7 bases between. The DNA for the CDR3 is TGTGCCAGCAGTTCTTGGAGCACTGAAGCTTTCTTT. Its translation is CASSSWSTEAFF.

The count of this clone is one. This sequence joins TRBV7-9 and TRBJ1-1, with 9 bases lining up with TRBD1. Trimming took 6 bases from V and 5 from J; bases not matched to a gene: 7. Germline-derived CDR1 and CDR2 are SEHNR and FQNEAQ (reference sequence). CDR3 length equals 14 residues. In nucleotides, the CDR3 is TGTGCCAGCAGTACACAGGGGGCGAATACTGAAGCTTTCTTT. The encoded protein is CASSTQGANTEAFF.

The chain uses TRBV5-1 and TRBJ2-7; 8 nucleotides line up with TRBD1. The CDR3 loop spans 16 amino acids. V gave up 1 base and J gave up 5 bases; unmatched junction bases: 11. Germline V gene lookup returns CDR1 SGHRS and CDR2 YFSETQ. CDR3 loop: CASSLNPQGAMNEQYF. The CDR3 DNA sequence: TGCGCCAGCAGCTTGAACCCCCAGGGGGCTATGAACGAGCAGTACTTC.

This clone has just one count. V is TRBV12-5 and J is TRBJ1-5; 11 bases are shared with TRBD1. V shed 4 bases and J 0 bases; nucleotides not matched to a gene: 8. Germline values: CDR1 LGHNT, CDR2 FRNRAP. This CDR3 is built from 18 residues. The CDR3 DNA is TGTGCTAGTGGTTCTAGGGGGACAGGGGGATTTAGCAATCAGCCCCAGCATTTT. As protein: CASGSRGTGGFSNQPQHF.

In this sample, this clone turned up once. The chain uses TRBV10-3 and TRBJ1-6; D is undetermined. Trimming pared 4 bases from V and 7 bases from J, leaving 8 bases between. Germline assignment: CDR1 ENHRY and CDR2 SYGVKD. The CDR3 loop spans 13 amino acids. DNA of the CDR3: TGTGCCATCAGTGGAGGGATGAATTCACCCCTCCACTTT. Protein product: CAISGGMNSPLHF.

This chain's CDR3 is CASRRTGIEQFF. The CDR3 DNA reads TGTGCCAGCAGACGGACAGGGATTGAGCAGTTCTTC. The rearrangement links TRBV12-3 or TRBV12-4 to TRBJ2-1; 8 bases map to TRBD1. This CDR3 is built from 12 residues. V dropped 6 bases and J dropped 9; count of bases not matched to a gene: 4.